This T cell receptor (beta chain) is drawn from a study of identical twins. This clonotype has at least ten counts. What it binds is not known. General observations from the study: Twins shared beta out-of-frame sequences in excess, but this excess was weaker.

TCRdb itself ran the 5' RACE reads through MiXCR, one entry per CDR3 protein. The sample records about 790,000 distinct CDR3 sequences, about 20% being singletons. CDR3 size: 14 residues. Unmatched junction bases numbered 9, after V lost 6 bases and J lost 2 bases. Germline-derived CDR1 and CDR2 are DFQATT and SNEGSKA (reference sequence). These data were also reused for a study on T cells expressing NK-cell markers. That source notes: Of the CD8+ T cell pool in 5 to 7 donors, about 1.0-8% was accounted for by dominant NKG2C+ clonotypes.

This TCR was recovered from a woman between 18 and 29 years old in good health. The sample consisted of PBMCs. V usage is TRBV20-1 and J usage is TRBJ1-1; TRBD1 matches at 7 bases. CDR3 region: CSAREGDRNTEAFF. In DNA form, the CDR3 reads TGCAGTGCCCGGGAGGGGGACAGAAACACTGAAGCTTTCTTT.